The T cell receptor beta chain under discussion was sequenced for a study of blood T cell repertoires in COVID-19. The CDR3 is 15 amino acids. Germline V gene sequence: CDR1 SNHLY, CDR2 FYNNEI. Losses at the gene ends were 7 bases for V and 6 bases for J; bases not matched to a gene: 9. The assay was immunoSEQ multiplex PCR, and TCRdb's table has in-frame clones only and misses some. The sample includes 300,000 or so clones, more than 75% of them seen just once. The chain has TRBV2 and TRBJ2-1; 10 bases are a match to TRBD2. Input material: peripheral blood. The TCR sequence derives from a woman in her forties or fifties with acute or convalescent COVID-19. The CDR3 region has the DNA TGTGCCAGCACGTGGCAGGCTAGCGGGAGCAATGAGCAGTTCTTC. It yields the protein CASTWQASGSNEQFF. Full variable domain (outside the CDR3, taken from reference TRBV2 and TRBJ2-1): EPEVTQTPSHQVTQMGQEVILRCVPISNHLYFYWYRQILGQKVEFLVSFYNNEISEKSEIFDDQFSVERPDGSNFTLKIRSTKLEDSAMYFCASTWQASGSNEQFFGPGTRLTVL.